This T cell receptor (beta chain) appears in the sequencing data of a study of blood T cells in healthy people across ages. Study-wide results and caveats: TCR beta diversity, measured per million T cells, fell in a roughly linear way with age.

Looked up from germline, CDR1 is SGHTA and CDR2 is FQGNSA. CDR3 size: 13 residues. Primers used in a second PCR of roughly 6 to 12 cycles were a sample-barcoded 5' primer and a J-beta primer mix. Each cDNA molecule was tagged by a template-switch adaptor with 12 random nucleotides. TCRdb reprocessed the 5' RACE reads with MiXCR, giving one entry per CDR3 protein. The table lists 600,000 to 1,000,000 distinct CDR3 sequences, 58% of them singletons. Points on this clonotype: The antigen is not known. A junction boundary mismatches the germline segment, possibly from a read error.

This sequence joins TRBV7-2 and TRBJ2-7, with D unclear. The specimen sequenced was blood. This receptor was taken from a young man in good health. CDR3 sequence reads: CASSVSSSYEQYF. CDR3 coding DNA: TGCGCCAGCAGTGTCTCTAGTTCCTACGAGCAGTACTTC.